The next 22 T cell receptor beta chains were all read from a single sample in a study of blood T cell repertoires in COVID-19. TCRdb keeps only in-frame clones here, not all; method: immunoSEQ multiplex PCR. The sample consists of approximately 360,000 clones, 89% of them appearing once. The specimen sequenced was peripheral blood. The receptors stem from a man aged 35 to 55 with acute or convalescent COVID-19.

The sample holds one count of this clone. This sequence joins TRBV9 and TRBJ2-7, with 8 positions matching TRBD2. The CDR3 runs 15 residues. Germline trimming cut 2 bases from V and 4 bases from J; bases unmatched to any gene: 8. In germline, CDR1 is SGDLS, CDR2 YYNGEE. The CDR3 coding sequence is TGTGCCAGCAGCGTTACCGGGGGGGCCGGGTACGAGCAGTACTTC. Amino acid sequence: CASSVTGGAGYEQYF.

This clone was observed once. This chain links TRBV9 with TRBJ2-1, with D possibly being TRBD2 (6 bases). The CDR3 runs 13 residues. Germline V gives CDR1 SGDLS, CDR2 YYNGEE. V dropped 2 bases and J dropped 6 bases, with 9 bases sitting between them. Written as DNA, the CDR3 is TGTGCCAGCAGCGTGGGACTCCCCAATGAGCAGTTCTTC. This codes for CASSVGLPNEQFF.

The count of this clone is one. This rearrangement joins TRBV7-2 to TRBJ1-5; 11 bases agree with TRBD1. V shed 6 bases and J 6 bases; nucleotides not matched to a gene: 7. CDR3 length equals 15 residues. Germline V gene lookup returns CDR1 SGHTA and CDR2 FQGNSA. In nucleotides, the CDR3 is TGTGCCAGCAGGGCCGGGACAGGGGGACGTCAGCCCCAGCATTTT. It yields the protein CASRAGTGGRQPQHF.

The chain links TRBV28 to TRBJ1-5; D remains unclear. The CDR3 is made up of 17 amino acids. From germline, CDR1 is MDHEN and CDR2 SYDVKM. V lost 6 bases and J lost 0, with 18 bases in between. The CDR3: CASSARSWSNSNQPQHF. The CDR3 DNA reads TGTGCCAGCAGCGCCCGGAGTTGGAGCAATAGCAATCAGCCCCAGCATTTT.

This chain connects TRBV28 to TRBJ2-7, with 10 bases fitting TRBD1. V was clipped by 5 bases and J by 7 bases; unmatched bases: 5. This CDR3 has 13 amino acids. Germline V gene sequence: CDR1 MDHEN, CDR2 SYDVKM. The CDR3 region is CASSRQGAKEQYF. The CDR3 DNA is TGTGCCAGCAGTCGACAGGGGGCGAAAGAGCAGTACTTC.

The chain recombines TRBV6-1 with TRBJ1-6; D not resolved. V was cut by 2 bases and J by 11 bases, with 7 bases left in between. Germline V lookup: CDR1 MNHNS, CDR2 SASEGT. This CDR3 comprises 12 residues. For the CDR3, the DNA is TGTGCCAGCAGTGAAAATGCGCCACCCCTCCACTTT. This encodes CASSENAPPLHF.

The rearrangement uses TRBV4-1 and TRBJ1-2; TRBD1 agrees at 7 bases. Germline-derived CDR1 and CDR2 are MGHRA and YSYEKL. J gave up 3 bases and V 2 bases, and 6 bases lay outside the gene matches. There are 15 residues in the CDR3. The chain's CDR3 is CASSQTGTEDYGYTF. The CDR3 nucleotides read TGCGCCAGCAGCCAAACCGGGACAGAAGACTATGGCTACACCTTC.

The chain employs TRBV27 and TRBJ1-5; tentatively, D is TRBD1 (6 bases). In germline, CDR1 is MNHEY, CDR2 SMNVEV (reference sequence). V was clipped by 2 bases and J by 0 bases, with 11 bases between them. The CDR3 is 16 amino acids. The CDR3 coding sequence is TGTGCCAGCAGTTTAGGACAGCCTCATAGCAATCAGCCCCAGCATTTT. Its protein is CASSLGQPHSNQPQHF.

The CDR3 DNA follows: TGTGCCAGCAGCTTAGTTAAGGGGGCAAGGGGAGAAAAACTGTTTTTT. As protein: CASSLVKGARGEKLFF. V is TRBV11-2 and J is TRBJ1-4; 7 bases line up with TRBD1. J gave up 8 bases and V 1 base, and 10 bases lay outside the gene matches. CDR1 and CDR2 (germline): SGHAT, FQNNGV. The CDR3 covers 16 residues.

The J gene is TRBJ2-7, the V gene TRBV7-2; 8 nucleotides line up with TRBD2. The CDR3 has 14 residues. Germline lookup yields CDR1 SGHTA and CDR2 FQGNSA. With 2 bases clipped from V and 3 bases from J, the junction kept 3 bases outside the gene matches. The CDR3 here is CASSLTSGSYEQYF. Here the CDR3 DNA reads TGTGCCAGCAGCTTAACCAGCGGGAGCTACGAGCAGTACTTC.

This clone was detected once. The rearrangement links TRBV19 to TRBJ1-6; D is possibly TRBD1 (6 bases). V was clipped by 7 bases and J by 7 bases, with 11 bases between them. The CDR3 runs 13 residues. Germline V gives CDR1 LNHDA, CDR2 SQIVND (reference sequence). The CDR3 nucleotides are TGTGCCAGTAAACGGCAGGGGAATTCACCCCTCCACTTT. Translation: CASKRQGNSPLHF.

The chain combines TRBV4-3 with TRBJ1-5; D is perhaps TRBD1 (5 bases). The germline V gene has CDR1 LGHNA and CDR2 YSLEER. The CDR3 runs to 13 residues. Trimming pared 3 bases from V and 8 bases from J, leaving 11 bases between. The CDR3 coding sequence is TGCGCCAGCAGCCAGGGGGGTGGAGAGCCCCAGCATTTT. It yields the protein CASSQGGGEPQHF.

The CDR3 here is CASKLSGGNQPQHF. The CDR3 DNA is TGTGCCAGCAAGCTGTCGGGGGGCAATCAGCCCCAGCATTTT. The V and J genes are TRBV27 and TRBJ1-5, with D perhaps matching TRBD1 (5 bases). Trimming removed 7 bases at V and 2 bases at J, with 12 bases between. CDR1 and CDR2 (germline): MNHEY, SMNVEV (reference sequence). This CDR3 is built from 14 residues.

The rearrangement links TRBV5-1 to TRBJ2-2, with 12 bases fitting TRBD2. The ends lost 0 bases at V and 3 bases at J; junction bases unmatched: 12. The CDR3 sequence is 20 residues long. Per germline, CDR1 SGHRS and CDR2 YFSETQ. The CDR3 bases are TGCGCCAGCAGCTTGGAGCGCCTGACTAGCGGGAGTGTGGACACCGGGGAGCTGTTTTTT. Its protein is CASSLERLTSGSVDTGELFF.

The chain recombines TRBV5-1 with TRBJ1-1; D is unclear. The CDR3 is 13 residues long. Germline-derived CDR1 and CDR2 are SGHRS and YFSETQ. V shed 4 bases and J shed 5 bases, with 12 bases lying between them. The CDR3 DNA follows: TGCGCCAGCAGCGTAACGGGGTTGACTGAAGCTTTCTTT. Its protein product is CASSVTGLTEAFF.

This rearrangement joins TRBV10-2 to TRBJ2-1; D might be TRBD2 (6 bases). V was cut by 2 bases and J by 8 bases, with 10 bases left in between. This CDR3 is built from 13 residues. Germline loops: CDR1 WSHSY, CDR2 SAAADI. The CDR3, as DNA: TGCGCCAGCAGTGAGAGGGGCGGGGATGAGCAGTTCTTC. Amino acids: CASSERGGDEQFF.

The chain combines TRBV9 with TRBJ1-2, with 7 bases fitting TRBD1. The CDR3 sequence is 17 residues long. With 3 bases clipped from V and 0 bases from J, the junction kept 11 bases outside the gene matches. Germline-derived CDR1 and CDR2 are SGDLS and YYNGEE. CDR3 coding DNA: TGTGCCAGCAGCGCATTCTTGGGGACAGTAGCTAACTATGGCTACACCTTC. Translated: CASSAFLGTVANYGYTF.

A single count supports this clone. V gene TRBV5-6 combines with J gene TRBJ1-2; perhaps TRBD1 as D (6 bases). The CDR3 is made up of 15 amino acids. V dropped 1 base and J dropped 5 bases, with 15 bases sitting between them. Germline CDR1 SGHDT, CDR2 YYEEEE. CDR3 sequence reads: CASSLLGQGIYGYTF. As DNA, the CDR3 is TGTGCCAGCAGCTTGTTGGGTCAGGGGATATATGGCTACACCTTC.

CDR3 residues: CASTPDLGSAYGYTF. The CDR3 nucleotides read TGTGCCAGCACTCCTGACTTGGGTTCTGCCTATGGCTACACCTTC. This sequence joins TRBV6-4 and TRBJ1-2; D not resolved. The V gene's germline CDR1 is MRHNA and CDR2 SNTAGT. V lost 7 bases and J lost 4, with 19 bases in between. CDR3 size: 15 residues.

This sequence joins TRBV11-3 and TRBJ2-1; 9 positions agree with TRBD2. V shed 5 bases and J 7 bases; nucleotides not matched to a gene: 12. The germline gives CDR1 SGHNT, CDR2 YENEEA. The CDR3 sequence is 16 residues long. The CDR3 loop is CASSHGGGLARNEQFF. The CDR3 DNA follows: TGTGCCAGCAGCCACGGGGGGGGACTAGCTAGAAATGAGCAGTTCTTC.

The chain couples TRBV7-2 to TRBJ1-3, with 7 bases matching TRBD1. J lost 7 bases, V lost 6 bases, and 9 bases had no gene match. Germline V CDR1 and CDR2: SGHTA, FQGNSA. CDR3 size: 14 residues. CDR3 coding DNA: TGTGCCAGCAGGCGACAGGGAATGAGGAACACCATATATTTT. Protein product: CASRRQGMRNTIYF.

The chain has TRBV3-1 (or the pseudogene TRBV3-2) and TRBJ2-3; D is undetermined. The germline gives CDR1 LGHDT, CDR2 YNNKEL (reference sequence). The ends were cut back, 1 base at V and 2 bases at J, with 4 bases in the middle. CDR3 length equals 13 residues. The CDR3 DNA reads as TGTGCCAGCAGCCAAGGCGACACAGATACGCAGTATTTT. It yields the protein CASSQGDTDTQYF.